This section outlines one T cell receptor (beta chain) sequence together with its context. With 0 bases clipped from V and 3 bases from J, the junction kept 4 bases outside the gene matches. Germline V gene sequence: CDR1 GTSNPN, CDR2 SVGIG (reference sequence). The CDR3 is 14 amino acids. This entry comes from a study of blood T cell repertoires in COVID-19. For the study at large: Nucleic acid was either cDNA or gDNA, and it came from T cells, B-cell-depleted T cells, or PBMCs.

Sequenced by immunoSEQ multiplex PCR; TCRdb stores in-frame clones only, minus some. In the table there are 80,000 or so clones, roughly 80% of which are singletons. V and J are TRBV30 and TRBJ2-7; 8 bases are a match to TRBD2. What was sequenced was peripheral blood. The sequence came from a woman aged 60-70 years with acute or convalescent COVID-19. CDR3 DNA: TGTGCCTGGAGTGTAAGGAGCGGGGGCTACGAGCAGTACTTC. It yields the protein CAWSVRSGGYEQYF.